Detailed here is one T cell receptor (beta chain). Its antigen has not been determined. The record has no base qualities; no much larger clone is one base away. The immunoSEQ Assay, a bias-controlled multiplex PCR, was used to amplify TCRbeta CDR3 regions from genomic DNA. Per the original workflow: Within the assay, amplification of reference gene primers was used to estimate how many nucleated cells each sample contained. To quantify the absolute abundance of each unique TCRbeta CDR3 rearrangement, sequence reads were collapsed and filtered. For each sample, productive Simpson clonality was calculated by taking the square root of Simpson's diversity index across productive rearrangements. The source is immuneACCESS, and TCRdb retained only in-frame sequences with V and J called. Part of the clones is not carried over; for the studies checked, unresolved V genes explain less than half of this, and the remainder is unexplained. That table supplies the V and J calls and clone size; D and trimming were determined from the DNA. Within this sample are more than 200,000 clones, with about 88% of them counted one time only. Approximately 2% of the sample is in the top ten clones.

This sample is drawn from a study of blood T cell repertoires in COVID-19 (dated by TCRdb to between 2020 and 2021). About the investigation overall: Samples covering the acute and convalescent phases of COVID-19 were provided by collaborators in the United States, Italy and Spain. The prospective study material was composed of cDNA or gDNA derived from T cells, B-cell-depleted T cells, or PBMCs. Deeply sampled blood TCRbeta repertoires from subjects exposed to, actively infected with, or recovered from COVID-19 were included in the dataset. A freely available public database, intended as a resource for researchers studying the immune response to SARS-CoV-2, is where the repertoires were released. The samples were drawn from two sources: the first 160 participants of the ongoing ImmuneRACE study, and 1,254 subjects contributed by 6 global collaborators. The sample metadata nearly always contained a de-identified subject ID, COVID-19 status, age in years and sex. Where available, HLA class I and class II types were obtained from metadata supplied by the sample provider rather than from assay-based typing.

Whole blood was collected in K2EDTA tubes by collaborating institutions according to the institutions' own protocols. For TCRbeta analysis, collaborators shipped samples as frozen whole blood, isolated PBMCs, or DNA extracted from either of those sample types. Beyond this particular receptor, the publication reports: How much clinical and demographic metadata was included differed by source and by participant, and the metadata was provided uncurated.

This TCR derives from a young man with active or convalescent COVID-19. The specimen was peripheral blood.

CDR3 reads: CASSQVSGLEPQHF. The DNA is TGTGCCAGCAGCCAAGTTTCAGGGTTGGAGCCCCAGCATTTT. The chain is made from TRBV3-1 (or the pseudogene TRBV3-2) and TRBJ1-5; a tentative D call is TRBD1 (5 bases match). Based on the germline V gene (reference sequence), the CDR1 and CDR2 sequences are LGHDT and YNNKEL. The CDR3 covers 14 residues, taking in both the cysteine and the phenylalanine. Only the CDR3 DNA is retained, 42 bases long and in frame from the first base. Between the V and J ends, shortened by 1 base and 8 bases respectively, the junction contains 12 bases.